This T cell receptor (beta chain) was documented in a study of molecular identifiers for immune sequencing clone quantification. The authors sorted naive CD8 T cells as CD8+CD4-CCR7+CD45RA+. TCRdb reprocessed the PCR reads with MiXCR, giving one entry per CDR3 protein. In the table there are over 600,000 distinct CDR3 sequences, about 20% of which are singletons. Trimming pared 0 bases from V and 1 base from J, leaving 15 bases between. There are 17 residues in the CDR3. Germline V lookup: CDR1 MGHRA, CDR2 YSYEKL. The chain carries TRBV4-1 and TRBJ2-5; D is possibly TRBD2 (6 bases). Sequenced input: naive CD8+ T cells from blood, with Jurkat cell RNA spiked in. Regarding subset: FACS-sorted CD8+CD4-CCR7+CD45RA+ naive T cells. This receptor was identified in a human donor in good health. Some libraries in this study had Jurkat cell RNA spiked in. DNA for the CDR3: TGCGCCAGCAGCCAAGACGGGAGCAGGCCCATCCAAGAGACCCAGTACTTC. This codes for CASSQDGSRPIQETQYF.